This TCR beta chain was sequenced in a study of response to subunit inactivated influenza vaccine. This clonotype was recorded many times. As yet, its antigen is unknown. TCRdb used MiXCR to reprocess the RT-PCR reads, holding one entry per CDR3 protein. Altogether 500,000 or so distinct CDR3 sequences are present, approximately 17% being singletons, with the ten largest covering less than 4%. Study outcomes and limitations: Few new T cells, the authors suggested, are recruited by each seasonal influenza vaccination.

This sequence was found in a man between 50 and 70 years old who received an inactivated influenza vaccine. Sample: CD4+ T cells sorted from PBMCs, taken 23 months after vaccination.

CDR3 nucleotides: TGTGCCAGCGCGGAGGGTAAATCACCCCTCCACTTT. As protein: CASAEGKSPLHF. The chain has TRBV12-3 or TRBV12-4 and TRBJ1-6; no reliable D call. This CDR3 has 12 amino acids. V lost 8 bases and J 10 bases, leaving 12 bases between the germline ends.